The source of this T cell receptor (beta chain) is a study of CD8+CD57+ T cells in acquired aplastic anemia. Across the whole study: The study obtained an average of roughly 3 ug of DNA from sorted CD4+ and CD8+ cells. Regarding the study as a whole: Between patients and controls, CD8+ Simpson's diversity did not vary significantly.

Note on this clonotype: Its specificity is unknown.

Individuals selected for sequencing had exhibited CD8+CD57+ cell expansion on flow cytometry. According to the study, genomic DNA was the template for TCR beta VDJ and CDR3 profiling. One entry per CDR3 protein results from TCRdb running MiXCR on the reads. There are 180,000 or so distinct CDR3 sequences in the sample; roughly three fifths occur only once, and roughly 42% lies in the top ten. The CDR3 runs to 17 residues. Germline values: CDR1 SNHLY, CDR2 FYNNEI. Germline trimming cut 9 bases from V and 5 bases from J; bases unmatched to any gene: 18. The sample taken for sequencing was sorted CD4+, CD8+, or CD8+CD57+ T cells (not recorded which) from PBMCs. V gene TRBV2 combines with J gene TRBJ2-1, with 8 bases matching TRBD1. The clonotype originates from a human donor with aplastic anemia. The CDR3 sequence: CARSTGAGTGSDNEQFF. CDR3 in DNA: TGTGCCAGGTCGACAGGGGCAGGGACGGGGTCCGACAATGAGCAGTTCTTC.